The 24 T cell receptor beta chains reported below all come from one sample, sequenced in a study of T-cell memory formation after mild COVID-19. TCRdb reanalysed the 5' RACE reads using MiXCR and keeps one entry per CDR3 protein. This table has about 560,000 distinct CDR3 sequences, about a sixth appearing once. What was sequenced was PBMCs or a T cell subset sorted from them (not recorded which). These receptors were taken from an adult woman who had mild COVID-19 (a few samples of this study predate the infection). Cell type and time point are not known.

The CDR3 nucleotides are TGTGCCACCAGTGACGGGTATGGCTACACCTTC. This sequence encodes CATSDGYGYTF. The chain employs TRBV24-1 and TRBJ1-2, with unresolved D. V lost 4 bases, J lost 5 bases, and 4 bases lay in between. Germline V gene lookup returns CDR1 KGHDR and CDR2 SFDVKD. This CDR3 region has 11 residues.

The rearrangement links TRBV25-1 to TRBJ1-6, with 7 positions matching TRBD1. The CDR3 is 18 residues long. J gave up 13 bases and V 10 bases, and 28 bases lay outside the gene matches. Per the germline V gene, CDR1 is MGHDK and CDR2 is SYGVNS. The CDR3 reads CAIQTRTGSFGLQSPLHF. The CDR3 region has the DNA TGTGCCATCCAAACTAGGACAGGATCCTTTGGCCTACAATCTCCCCTCCACTTT.

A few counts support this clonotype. CDR3 sequence reads: CATSRVGQISGYTF. DNA for the CDR3: TGTGCCACCAGCAGAGTTGGACAGATCTCTGGCTACACCTTC. This rearrangement joins TRBV15 to TRBJ1-2, with a possible D match to TRBD1 (6 bases). Germline V gene sequence: CDR1 LNHNV, CDR2 YYDKDF (reference sequence). This CDR3 is built from 14 residues. Deletions cut 1 base from V and 7 bases from J, with 13 bases between.

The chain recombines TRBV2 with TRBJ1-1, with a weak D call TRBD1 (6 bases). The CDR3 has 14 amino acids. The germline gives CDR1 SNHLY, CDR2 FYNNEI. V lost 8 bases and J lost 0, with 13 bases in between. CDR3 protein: CASAPRGLNTEAFF. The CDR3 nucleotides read TGTGCCAGCGCACCCAGGGGCTTGAACACTGAAGCTTTCTTT.

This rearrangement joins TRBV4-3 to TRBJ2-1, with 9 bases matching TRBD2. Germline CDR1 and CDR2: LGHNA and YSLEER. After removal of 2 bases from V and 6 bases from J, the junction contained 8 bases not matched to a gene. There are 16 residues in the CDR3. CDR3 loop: CASSQQLAGRLNEQFF. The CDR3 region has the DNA TGCGCCAGCAGCCAACAACTAGCGGGCCGCCTCAATGAGCAGTTCTTC.

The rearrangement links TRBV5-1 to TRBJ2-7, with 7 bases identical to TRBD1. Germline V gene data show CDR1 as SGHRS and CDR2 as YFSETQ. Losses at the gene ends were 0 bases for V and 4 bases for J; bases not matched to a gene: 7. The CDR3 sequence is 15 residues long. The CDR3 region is CASSLAYRGQYEQYF. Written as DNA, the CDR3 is TGCGCCAGCAGCTTGGCTTACAGGGGCCAATACGAGCAGTACTTC.

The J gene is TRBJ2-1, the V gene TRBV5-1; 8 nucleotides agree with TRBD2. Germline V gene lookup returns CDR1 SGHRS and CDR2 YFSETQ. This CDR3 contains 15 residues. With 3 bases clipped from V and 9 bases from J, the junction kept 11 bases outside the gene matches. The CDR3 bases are TGCGCCAGCAGCTCCACGCCAGCGGGAGAGGGTGAGCAGTTCTTC. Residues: CASSSTPAGEGEQFF.

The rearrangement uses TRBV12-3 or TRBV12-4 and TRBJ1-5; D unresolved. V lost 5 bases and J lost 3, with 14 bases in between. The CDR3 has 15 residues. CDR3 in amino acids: CASSPSVGNNQPQHF. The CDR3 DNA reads TGTGCCAGCAGTCCGTCGGTGGGGAACAATCAGCCCCAGCATTTT.

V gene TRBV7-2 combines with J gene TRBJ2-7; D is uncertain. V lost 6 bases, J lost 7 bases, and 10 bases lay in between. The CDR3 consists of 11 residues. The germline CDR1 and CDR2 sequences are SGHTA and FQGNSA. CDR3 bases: TGTGCCAGCAGTTCAAATGTGGAGCAGTACTTC. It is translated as CASSSNVEQYF. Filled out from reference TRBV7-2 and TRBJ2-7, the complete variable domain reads GAGVSQSPSNKVTEKGKDVELRCDPISGHTALYWYRQSLGQGLEFLIYFQGNSAPDKSGLPSDRFSAERTGGSVSTLTIQRTQQEDSAVYLCASSSNVEQYFGPGTRLTVT.

For the CDR3, the DNA is TGTGCCAGCAGCCGGGGGGACAGGGTGGCCAATGAGCAGTTCTTC. Protein: CASSRGDRVANEQFF. The chain combines TRBV3-1 with TRBJ2-1; 9 nucleotides line up with TRBD1. J gave up 6 bases and V 4 bases, and 7 bases lay outside the gene matches. The germline V gene encodes CDR1 LGHDT and CDR2 YNNKEL (reference sequence). The CDR3 loop spans 15 amino acids.

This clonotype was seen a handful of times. The CDR3 reads CASSSRTGGDYNEQFF. The CDR3 DNA follows: TGTGCCAGCAGCTCCAGGACAGGGGGAGACTACAATGAGCAGTTCTTC. V is TRBV5-4 and J is TRBJ2-1; 10 bases map to TRBD1. CDR3 length: 16 residues. J was trimmed by 3 bases and V by 3 bases; bases with no gene match: 6. In germline, CDR1 is SGHNT, CDR2 YYREEE (reference sequence).

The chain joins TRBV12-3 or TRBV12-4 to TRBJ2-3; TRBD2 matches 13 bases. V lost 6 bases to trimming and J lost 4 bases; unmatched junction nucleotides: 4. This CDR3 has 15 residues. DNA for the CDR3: TGTGCCAGCAGAGGACTAGCGGGGGCTTCAGATACGCAGTATTTT. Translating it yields CASRGLAGASDTQYF.

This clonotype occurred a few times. The CDR3 coding sequence is TGTGCCAGCAGCCAATCCGGGACAGAAAAAAACATTCAGTACTTC. It translates to CASSQSGTEKNIQYF. The rearrangement joins TRBV3-1 to TRBJ2-4; 7 positions agree with TRBD1. The CDR3 loop spans 15 amino acids. Per the germline V gene, CDR1 is LGHDT and CDR2 is YNNKEL (reference sequence). The ends lost 2 bases at V and 4 bases at J; junction bases unmatched: 5. Full variable domain (missing parts from reference TRBV3-1 and TRBJ2-4): DTAVSQTPKYLVTQMGNDKSIKCEQNLGHDTMYWYKQDSKKFLKIMFSYNNKELIINETVPNRFSPKSPDKAHLNLHINSLELGDSAVYFCASSQSGTEKNIQYFGAGTRLSVL.

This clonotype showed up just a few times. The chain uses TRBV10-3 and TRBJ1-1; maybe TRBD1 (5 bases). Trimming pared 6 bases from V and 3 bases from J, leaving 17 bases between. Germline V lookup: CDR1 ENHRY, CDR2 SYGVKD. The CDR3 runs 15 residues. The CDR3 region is CAISPPGTEYTEAFF. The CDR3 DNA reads TGTGCCATCAGCCCCCCCGGGACGGAGTACACTGAAGCTTTCTTT.

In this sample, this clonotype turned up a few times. CDR3 nucleotides: TGTGCCAGCAGCCGCATTGACGTTACAGATACGCAGTATTTT. Translation: CASSRIDVTDTQYF. This chain joins TRBV3-1 and TRBJ2-3; D gene ambiguous. With 4 bases removed from V and 3 bases from J, the gap between germline ends came to 11 bases. This CDR3 has 14 amino acids. Germline CDR1 LGHDT, CDR2 YNNKEL (reference sequence).

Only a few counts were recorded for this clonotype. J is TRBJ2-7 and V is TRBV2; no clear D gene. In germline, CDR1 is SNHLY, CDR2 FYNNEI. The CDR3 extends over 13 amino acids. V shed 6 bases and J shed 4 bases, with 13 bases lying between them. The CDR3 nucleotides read TGTGCCAGCAGGCCCCGGGCCTCTTACGAGCAGTACTTC. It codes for CASRPRASYEQYF.

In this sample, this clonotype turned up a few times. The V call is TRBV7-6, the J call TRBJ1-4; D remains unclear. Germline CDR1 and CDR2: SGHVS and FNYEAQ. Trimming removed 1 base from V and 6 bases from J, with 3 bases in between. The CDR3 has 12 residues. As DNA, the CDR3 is TGTGCCAGCAGCTTAGTCGATGAAAAACTGTTTTTT. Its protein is CASSLVDEKLFF.

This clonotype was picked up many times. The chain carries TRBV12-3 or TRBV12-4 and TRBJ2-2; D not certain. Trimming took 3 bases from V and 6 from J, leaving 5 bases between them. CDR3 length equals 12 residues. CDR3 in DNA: TGTGCCAGCAGTTTCGGTTCCGGGGAGCTGTTTTTT. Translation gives CASSFGSGELFF.

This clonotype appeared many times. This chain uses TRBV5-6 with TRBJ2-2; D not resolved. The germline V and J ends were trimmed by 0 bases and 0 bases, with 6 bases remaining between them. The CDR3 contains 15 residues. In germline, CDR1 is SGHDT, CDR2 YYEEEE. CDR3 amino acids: CASSLGAANTGELFF. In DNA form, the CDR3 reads TGTGCCAGCAGCTTGGGCGCAGCGAACACCGGGGAGCTGTTTTTT.

The DNA of the CDR3 is TGTGCCACTGCGCAACAGGTTAACACTGAAGCTTTCTTT. This codes for CATAQQVNTEAFF. V and J are TRBV10-3 and TRBJ1-1; possible D gene TRBD1, 5 bases. V was trimmed by 10 bases and J by 2 bases, leaving 14 bases between them. The CDR3 contains 13 residues. Germline V CDR1 and CDR2: ENHRY, SYGVKD.

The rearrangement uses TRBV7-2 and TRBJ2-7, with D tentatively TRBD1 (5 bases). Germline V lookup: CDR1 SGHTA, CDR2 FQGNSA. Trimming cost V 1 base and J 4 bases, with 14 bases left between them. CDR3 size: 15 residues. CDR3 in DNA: TGTGCCAGCAGCTTAGTAGGACCCAAGGGGTACGAGCAGTACTTC. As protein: CASSLVGPKGYEQYF.

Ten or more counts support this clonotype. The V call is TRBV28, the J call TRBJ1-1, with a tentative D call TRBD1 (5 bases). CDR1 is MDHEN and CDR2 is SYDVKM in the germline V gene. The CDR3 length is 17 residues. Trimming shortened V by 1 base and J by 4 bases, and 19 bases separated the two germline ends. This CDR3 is CASSLFGPLRVSTEAFF. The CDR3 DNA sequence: TGTGCCAGCAGTTTATTTGGTCCCCTCAGGGTGAGCACTGAAGCTTTCTTT. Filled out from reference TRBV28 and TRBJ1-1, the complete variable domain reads DVKVTQSSRYLVKRTGEKVFLECVQDMDHENMFWYRQDPGLGLRLIYFSYDVKMKEKGDIPEGYSVSREKKERFSLILESASTNQTSMYLCASSLFGPLRVSTEAFFGQGTRLTVV.

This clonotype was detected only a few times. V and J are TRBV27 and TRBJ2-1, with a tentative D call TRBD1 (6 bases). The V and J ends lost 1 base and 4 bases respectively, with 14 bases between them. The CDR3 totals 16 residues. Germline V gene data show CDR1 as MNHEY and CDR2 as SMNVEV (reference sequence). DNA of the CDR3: TGTGCCAGCAGTTTATTCCGGGACAAATCGTACAATGAGCAGTTCTTC. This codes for CASSLFRDKSYNEQFF.

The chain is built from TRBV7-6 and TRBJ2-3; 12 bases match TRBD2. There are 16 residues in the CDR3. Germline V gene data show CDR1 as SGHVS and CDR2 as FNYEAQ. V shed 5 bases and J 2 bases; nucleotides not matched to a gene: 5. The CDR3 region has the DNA TGTGCCAGCAGCACAGGACTAGCGGGATTCACAGATACGCAGTATTTT. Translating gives CASSTGLAGFTDTQYF.